This T cell receptor (beta chain) derives from a study of T cell responses to AZD1222 COVID-19 vaccine. Repertoires were generated with immunoSEQ multiplex PCR, while TCRdb's copy carries only in-frame clones and drops some. The sample holds 100,000 to 150,000 clones, around 84% seen once. Between the trimmed V and J ends, which lost 2 bases and 4 bases, there was a span of 11 bases. From germline, CDR1 is GTSNPN and CDR2 SVGIG (reference sequence). The CDR3 has 13 amino acids. This clone was seen only once. Its antigen remains unknown. Study results and caveats: Donor demographics were predominantly white British with a female majority; clonal diversity may be underestimated. The study reported that nearly half of spike-specific TCRs target unmutated variant regions. Repertoires were collected only later (after the peak T cell response had occurred). When two AZD1222 doses had been given, Spike-specific TCR breadth and depth rose.

Sample: peripheral blood, taken on day 0 of AZD1222 vaccination. This chain connects TRBV30 to TRBJ1-2, with a weak D call TRBD1 (6 bases). The receptor was derived from an adult in good health. CDR3 coding DNA: TGTGCCTGGAGTCGGACAGAGTCCTATGGCTACACCTTC. Protein: CAWSRTESYGYTF.